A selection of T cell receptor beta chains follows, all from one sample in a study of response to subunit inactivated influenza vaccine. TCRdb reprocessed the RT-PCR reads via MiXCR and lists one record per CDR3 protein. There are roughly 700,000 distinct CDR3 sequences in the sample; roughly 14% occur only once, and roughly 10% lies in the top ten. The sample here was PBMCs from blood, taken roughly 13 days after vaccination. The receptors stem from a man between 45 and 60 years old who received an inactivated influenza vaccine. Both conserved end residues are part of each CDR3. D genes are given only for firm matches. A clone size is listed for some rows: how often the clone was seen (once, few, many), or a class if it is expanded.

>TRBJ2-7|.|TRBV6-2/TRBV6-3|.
CASSYTGNYEQYF
TGTGCCAGCAGTTATACGGGGAACTACGAGCAGTACTTC
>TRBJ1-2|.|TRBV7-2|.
CASSDRQYGYTF
TGTGCCAGCAGCGACCGACAGTACGGCTACACCTTC
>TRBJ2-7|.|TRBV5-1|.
CASSIGGASALSNEQYF
TGCGCCAGCAGCATCGGCGGGGCTAGCGCCCTCAGTAACGAGCAGTACTTC
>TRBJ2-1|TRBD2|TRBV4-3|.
CASSQGERGGREQFF
TGCGCCAGCAGCCAAGGAGAGCGGGGGGGCCGTGAGCAGTTCTTC
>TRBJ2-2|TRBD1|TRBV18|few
CASSPPGQGNTGELFF
TGTGCCAGCTCACCACCGGGACAGGGGAACACCGGGGAGCTGTTTTTT
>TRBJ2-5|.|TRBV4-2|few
CASSQDRAGETQYF
TGTGCCAGCAGCCAAGATCGAGCGGGTGAGACCCAGTACTTC
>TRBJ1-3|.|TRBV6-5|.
CASSSPGTAGNTIYF
TGTGCCAGCAGTTCCCCCGGGACCGCGGGAAACACCATATATTTT
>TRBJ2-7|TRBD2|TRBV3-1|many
CASSPTSGSTYEQYF
TGTGCCAGCAGCCCAACTAGCGGGAGTACCTACGAGCAGTACTTC
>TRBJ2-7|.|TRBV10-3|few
CAIRDDRDYSYEQYF
TGTGCCATCAGAGACGACAGGGACTACTCCTACGAGCAGTACTTC
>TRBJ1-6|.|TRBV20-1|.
CSARDQGQGNSPLHF
TGCAGTGCTAGAGATCAGGGGCAGGGGAATTCACCCCTCCACTTT
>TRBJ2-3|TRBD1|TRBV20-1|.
CSAGTTGTNTDTQYF
TGCAGTGCTGGAACGACAGGGACCAACACAGATACGCAGTATTTT
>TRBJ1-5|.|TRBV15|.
CATSRERQPHQPQHF
TGTGCCACCAGCAGAGAAAGACAGCCCCATCAGCCCCAGCATTTT
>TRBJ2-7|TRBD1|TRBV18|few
CASSPRQGTHEQYF
TGTGCCAGCTCACCGCGACAGGGTACCCACGAGCAGTACTTC
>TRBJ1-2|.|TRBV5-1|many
CASSMGGEGYGYTF
TGCGCCAGTTCGATGGGGGGCGAAGGCTATGGCTACACCTTC
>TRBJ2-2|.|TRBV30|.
CASPRTGELFF
TGTGCCTCCCCTAGGACCGGGGAGCTGTTTTTT
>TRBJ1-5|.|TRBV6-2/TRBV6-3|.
CASSYFSNQPQHF
TGTGCCAGCAGTTACTTTAGCAATCAGCCCCAGCATTTT
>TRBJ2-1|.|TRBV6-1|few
CASTNGRDAYNEQFF
TGTGCCAGCACCAACGGGCGGGACGCCTACAATGAGCAGTTCTTC
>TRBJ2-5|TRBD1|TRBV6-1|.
CASSRDRVQETQYF
TGTGCCAGCAGTCGGGACAGGGTTCAAGAGACCCAGTACTTC
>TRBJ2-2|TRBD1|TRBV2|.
CASTINRGGGELFF
TGTGCCAGCACCATAAACAGGGGTGGCGGGGAGCTGTTTTTT
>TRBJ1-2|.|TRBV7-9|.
CASSSRSGVVGGYTF
TGTGCCAGCAGCTCCCGGTCCGGGGTCGTCGGTGGCTACACCTTC
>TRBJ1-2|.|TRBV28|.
CASSLKVEYGYTF
TGTGCCAGCAGTTTAAAGGTGGAATATGGCTACACCTTC
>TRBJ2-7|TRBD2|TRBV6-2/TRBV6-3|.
CASSYSLAGVGEQYF
TGTGCCAGCAGTTACTCGTTGGCGGGAGTTGGCGAGCAGTACTTC
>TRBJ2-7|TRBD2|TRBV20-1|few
CSATGTSSYEQYF
TGCAGTGCTACCGGGACTAGCTCCTACGAGCAGTACTTC
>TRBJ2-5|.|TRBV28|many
CASSFTYSGETQYF
TGTGCCAGCAGTTTTACCTATTCAGGGGAGACCCAGTACTTC
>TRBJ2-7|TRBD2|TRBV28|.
CASRRTSGRAYEQYF
TGTGCCAGCAGAAGGACTAGCGGGAGGGCCTACGAGCAGTACTTC
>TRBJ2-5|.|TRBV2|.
CASTTARQETQYF
TGTGCCAGCACGACCGCCCGACAAGAGACCCAGTACTTC
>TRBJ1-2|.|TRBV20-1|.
CSAPRYLQGDGYGYTF
TGCAGTGCTCCTCGTTACCTACAGGGTGACGGCTATGGCTACACCTTC
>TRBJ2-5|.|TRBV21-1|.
CASSPRTGNQETQYF
TGTGCCAGCAGCCCCCGGACAGGCAACCAAGAGACCCAGTACTTC
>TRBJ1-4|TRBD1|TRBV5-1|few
CASSLHNTPRKTGSNEKLFF
TGCGCCAGCAGCTTACATAATACCCCCAGGAAGACAGGGAGTAATGAAAAACTGTTTTTT
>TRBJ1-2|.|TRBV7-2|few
CASTLGTEVIYTF
TGTGCCAGCACACTCGGGACTGAGGTCATCTACACCTTC
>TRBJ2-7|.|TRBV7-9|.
CASSLDSWREQYF
TGTGCCAGCAGCTTGGACAGTTGGCGGGAGCAGTACTTC
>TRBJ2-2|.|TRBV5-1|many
CASSLEGPNTGELFF
TGCGCCAGCAGCTTGGAAGGCCCGAACACCGGGGAGCTGTTTTTT
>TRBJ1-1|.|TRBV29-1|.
CRVDAEAFF
TGCAGGGTAGACGCTGAAGCTTTCTTT
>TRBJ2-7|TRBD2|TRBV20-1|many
CSAPGRVGYEQYF
TGCAGTGCCCCGGGGAGGGTAGGGTACGAGCAGTACTTC
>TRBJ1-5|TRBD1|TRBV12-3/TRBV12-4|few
CASRKQGHHQPQHF
TGTGCCAGCAGAAAACAGGGGCATCATCAGCCCCAGCATTTT
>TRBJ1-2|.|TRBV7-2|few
CASSPDGSYGYTF
TGTGCCAGCAGCCCGGACGGATCCTATGGCTACACCTTC
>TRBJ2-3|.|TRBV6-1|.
CASSTGQRGTGTDTQYF
TGTGCCAGCAGTACGGGGCAAAGGGGGACCGGCACAGATACGCAGTATTTT
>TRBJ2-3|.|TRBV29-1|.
CSFSSFKTDTQYF
TGCAGCTTTAGCTCTTTCAAAACAGATACGCAGTATTTT
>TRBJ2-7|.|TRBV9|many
CASSVVSAAEGEQYF
TGTGCCAGCAGCGTAGTGTCCGCCGCAGAAGGCGAGCAGTACTTC
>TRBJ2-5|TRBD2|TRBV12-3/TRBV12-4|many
CASSSRDYGGETQYF
TGTGCCAGCAGTTCCCGGGACTACGGGGGAGAGACCCAGTACTTC
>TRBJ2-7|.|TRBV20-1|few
CSARDLRGLPEQYF
TGCAGTGCTAGGGACCTCCGGGGACTTCCCGAGCAGTACTTC
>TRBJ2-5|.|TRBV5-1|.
CASSDTEGGETQYF
TGCGCCAGCAGCGATACTGAAGGGGGGGAGACCCAGTACTTC
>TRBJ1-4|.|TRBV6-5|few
CASSYKGRTFNEKLFF
TGTGCCAGCAGTTACAAGGGACGGACCTTCAATGAAAAACTGTTTTTT
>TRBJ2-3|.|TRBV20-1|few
CSARDPVRTDTQYF
TGCAGTGCTAGAGATCCGGTCCGCACAGATACGCAGTATTTT
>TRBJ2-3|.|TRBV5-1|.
CASRLGFTDTQYF
TGCGCCAGCCGACTTGGTTTTACCGATACGCAGTATTTT
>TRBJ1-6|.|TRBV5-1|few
CASRLGNVYSPLHF
TGCGCCAGCAGACTGGGAAACGTCTATTCACCCCTCCACTTT
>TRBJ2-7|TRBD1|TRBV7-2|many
CASSFGTGNEQYF
TGTGCCAGCAGCTTCGGGACAGGGAACGAGCAGTACTTC
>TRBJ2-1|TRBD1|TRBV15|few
CATSRDLVQGAHEQFF
TGTGCCACCAGCAGAGACCTCGTACAGGGGGCGCATGAGCAGTTCTTC